This T cell receptor beta chain emerged from a study of T-cell memory formation after mild COVID-19. Background on the study: Largely donor-specific TCR clusters were found.

In germline, CDR1 is SGHTA, CDR2 FQGNSA. The CDR3 is 14 amino acids. With 5 bases clipped from V and 3 bases from J, the junction kept 5 bases outside the gene matches. Barcoded TCR alpha and TCR beta cDNA libraries with UMIs came from 5'RACE using constant-segment primers. TCRdb re-called the 5' RACE reads through MiXCR, storing one row per CDR3 protein. The table lists about 400,000 distinct CDR3 sequences, 13% to 15% of them singletons. Sequencing was carried out using PBMCs or a T cell subset sorted from them (not recorded which). The receptor's source is a man in his late teens or twenties who had mild COVID-19 (a few samples of this study predate the infection). Cell type and time point are not known. The rearrangement joins TRBV7-2 to TRBJ2-3; the match to TRBD1 covers 7 bases. CDR3 region: CASSETGKTDTQYF. The DNA of the CDR3 is TGTGCCAGCAGCGAGACAGGGAAGACAGATACGCAGTATTTT.